A single TCR beta chain is shown here with its context. What it binds is unknown. Primers used in a second PCR of roughly 7 to 12 cycles were a sample-barcoded 5' primer and a J-beta primer mix. TCRdb reprocessed the 5' RACE reads via MiXCR and lists one record per CDR3 protein. The sample lists roughly 1,800,000 distinct CDR3 sequences, 49% occurring once. Each donor supplied 7.5 to 10 milliliters of peripheral blood. Per germline, CDR1 MNHEY and CDR2 SVGAGI. The V and J ends lost 4 bases and 11 bases respectively, with 17 bases between them. There are 13 residues in the CDR3. The source of the sample is a study of blood T cells in healthy people across ages. Study conclusions and caveats: The recorded TCR beta diversity per million T cells decreased in a roughly linear manner with age. For the donors, CMV status was unknown and possibly confounded expanded clonotype changes.

The specimen was blood. This clonotype was sampled from a woman aged 40-49 years in good health. The V gene is TRBV6-5, the J gene TRBJ2-5; D is undetermined. The CDR3 coding sequence is TGTGCCAGCAGTTTGAATCAGTTGGGTGAGCAGTACTTC. Translating it yields CASSLNQLGEQYF.